The 27 T cell receptor beta chains reported below all come from one sample, sequenced in a study of cytotoxic CD8 clonotypes in ibrutinib-treated CLL. Profiled with immunoSEQ multiplex PCR; TCRdb holds only in-frame clones, not every one. The top ten clones hold more than 35% of a sample with over 6,500 clones, around 70% of them seen once. The input for sequencing was PBMCs, taken before ibrutinib treatment. These receptors originate from a human donor with chronic lymphocytic leukemia.

The chain carries TRBV5-1 and TRBJ1-1; D is perhaps TRBD1 (6 bases). V was trimmed by 3 bases and J by 7 bases, leaving 16 bases between them. Germline lookup yields CDR1 SGHRS and CDR2 YFSETQ. This CDR3 has 14 amino acids. The CDR3: CASSSGRSGDEAFF. The CDR3 bases are TGCGCCAGCAGCTCGGGTAGATCAGGGGATGAAGCTTTCTTT.

This clone was observed a single time. The V and J genes are TRBV2 and TRBJ2-5; D possibly corresponds to TRBD1 (6 bases). The J call is doubtful: the DNA matches TRBJ2-7 better. Germline V gives CDR1 SNHLY, CDR2 FYNNEI. The CDR3 is made up of 13 amino acids. In DNA, the CDR3 is TGTGCCAGCAGCCCGGGACACCTCTACGAGCAGTACTTC. Protein product: CASSPGHLYEQYF.

The chain recombines TRBV5-1 with TRBJ2-3; D uncertain. Germline V gene data show CDR1 as SGHRS and CDR2 as YFSETQ. The length of the CDR3 is 14 residues. Trimming cost V 3 bases and J 0 bases, with 8 bases left between them. The CDR3 is CASSSQTSTDTQYF. The CDR3 DNA is TGCGCCAGCAGCTCCCAGACAAGCACAGATACGCAGTATTTT.

The gene calls are TRBV4-1 and TRBJ2-1; 11 nucleotides line up with TRBD2. Per the germline V gene, CDR1 is MGHRA and CDR2 is YSYEKL. CDR3 length: 18 amino acids. Losses at the gene ends were 4 bases for V and 5 bases for J; bases not matched to a gene: 13. The CDR3 sequence: CASSPWGDSGRVDNEQFF. The CDR3 DNA is TGCGCCAGCAGCCCCTGGGGGGATAGCGGGAGGGTTGACAATGAGCAGTTCTTC.

The chain joins TRBV6-6 to TRBJ2-2, with a weak D call TRBD2 (7 bases). Trimming removed 0 bases at V and 4 bases at J, with 9 bases between. Germline CDR1 is MNHNY and CDR2 is SVGAGI (reference sequence). This CDR3 contains 15 residues. This CDR3 reads CASSYSGGATGELFF. The CDR3 DNA sequence: TGTGCCAGCAGTTACTCAGGGGGGGCCACCGGGGAGCTGTTTTTT.

CDR3 sequence: CASSSRAFSNQPQHF. The CDR3 DNA follows: TGTGCCAGCAGCTCTCGGGCTTTTAGCAATCAGCCCCAGCATTTT. The rearrangement joins TRBV6-6 to TRBJ1-5; D gene uncertain. The CDR3 runs 15 residues. Trimming cost V 6 bases and J 0 bases, with 12 bases left between them. CDR1 is MNHNY and CDR2 is SVGAGI in the germline V gene (reference sequence).

This chain links TRBV9 with TRBJ2-3, with 10 bases that match TRBD2. CDR3 length: 14 residues. CDR1 and CDR2 from the germline V gene are SGDLS and YYNGEE. Trimming at V came to 5 bases and at J to 6 bases, leaving 6 bases not matched to a gene. CDR3 bases: TGTGCCAGCAGTTCTACTAGCGGGGTTGATACGCAGTATTTT. This encodes CASSSTSGVDTQYF.

This clone has a single count. The chain couples TRBV19 to TRBJ1-1; a weak D match, TRBD1 (6 bases). The CDR3 runs 13 residues. V dropped 10 bases and J dropped 1 base, with 13 bases sitting between them. The germline V gene encodes CDR1 LNHDA and CDR2 SQIVND (reference sequence). In DNA form, the CDR3 reads TGTGCCACTGGGCGACAGGCGAACACTGAAGCTTTCTTT. It specifies CATGRQANTEAFF.

The rearrangement uses TRBV5-6 and TRBJ2-7, with 13 bases identical to TRBD2. CDR1 is SGHDT, CDR2 YYEEEE, per germline. CDR3 length equals 16 residues. Germline trimming cut 4 bases from V and 3 bases from J; bases unmatched to any gene: 7. The DNA for the CDR3 is TGTGCCAGCAGCCCACTAGCGGGAGGGCGGGTCTACGAGCAGTACTTC. This codes for CASSPLAGGRVYEQYF.

V gene TRBV28 combines with J gene TRBJ1-1; D remains unclear. Germline V lookup: CDR1 MDHEN, CDR2 SYDVKM. This CDR3 has 14 residues. The V and J ends lost 2 bases and 4 bases respectively, with 11 bases between them. As DNA, the CDR3 is TGTGCCAGCAGTTTAGGAGGATCTTTCACTGAAGCTTTCTTT. Residues: CASSLGGSFTEAFF.

By sample fraction, this clone is medium-sized (0.01 to 0.1%). V gene TRBV29-1 combines with J gene TRBJ2-1; TRBD1 might be the D (6 bases). Germline CDR1 is SQVTM and CDR2 is ANQGSEA. V lost 4 bases to trimming and J lost 9 bases, with 22 bases between them. This CDR3 comprises 15 residues. This CDR3 reads CSVVGTSLGSAEQFF. Here the CDR3 DNA reads TGCAGCGTTGTCGGGACATCACTAGGGTCGGCTGAGCAGTTCTTC.

The chain uses TRBV9 and TRBJ1-3; D possibly corresponds to TRBD1 (5 bases). Germline CDR1 and CDR2: SGDLS and YYNGEE. The CDR3 spans 15 residues. V was clipped by 4 bases and J by 0 bases, with 11 bases between them. CDR3 sequence reads: CASSPQGNSGNTIYF. The CDR3 DNA reads TGTGCCAGCAGCCCCCAGGGAAACTCTGGAAACACCATATATTTT.

In this sample, this clone is medium-sized. The chain recombines TRBV4-1 with TRBJ1-2; D uncertain. Trimming pared 3 bases from V and 5 bases from J, leaving 13 bases between. The CDR3 consists of 14 residues. Germline-derived CDR1 and CDR2 are MGHRA and YSYEKL. CDR3 sequence reads: CASSQQDLGYGYTF. CDR3 coding DNA: TGCGCCAGCAGCCAGCAGGACTTAGGGTATGGCTACACCTTC.

The table lists this clone with a count of one. The chain couples TRBV19 to TRBJ2-7; 9 positions match TRBD1. V trimming: 5 bases; J trimming: 2 bases; junction bases outside the gene matches: 7. In germline, CDR1 is LNHDA, CDR2 SQIVND (reference sequence). This CDR3 is 15 amino acids long. The CDR3 coding sequence is TGTGCCAGTAGTCCGAGGACAGGGGTTCCCTACGAGCAGTACTTC. Residues: CASSPRTGVPYEQYF.

V usage is TRBV30 and J usage is TRBJ1-4; TRBD1 agrees at 7 bases. Germline V CDR1 and CDR2: GTSNPN, SVGIG (reference sequence). V was pared by 5 bases and J by 5 bases, with 2 bases of the junction left unmatched. The CDR3 is 12 residues long. The CDR3 reads CAWDRANEKLFF. Written as DNA, the CDR3 is TGTGCCTGGGACAGGGCGAATGAAAAACTGTTTTTT.

With respect to this clone: The junction does not match germline at one end; this may be a read error. This chain uses TRBV10-3 with TRBJ2-3; 10 bases agree with TRBD1. CDR1 and CDR2 from the germline V gene are ENHRY and SYGVKD. The length of the CDR3 is 16 residues. The CDR3 DNA reads as TGTGCCAGCAGTTACTGGGGACAGGGGAACGCAGATACGCAGTATTTT. Its protein product is CASSYWGQGNADTQYF.

This chain uses TRBV7-2 with TRBJ1-4; perhaps TRBD1 as D (6 bases). The CDR3 has 15 residues. In germline, CDR1 is SGHTA, CDR2 FQGNSA. Trimming removed 3 bases from V and 8 bases from J, with 16 bases in between. The CDR3 DNA reads as TGTGCCAGCAGCTTCGTACAGGGAAAGGGGGAAAAACTGTTTTTT. It is translated as CASSFVQGKGEKLFF.

The chain carries TRBV7-6 and TRBJ2-5; the D call may be TRBD1 or TRBD2 (5 bases each). The tail of the sequence fits TRBJ2-7 better, so the J call may be wrong. The CDR3 has 15 amino acids. Germline V lookup: CDR1 SGHVS, CDR2 FNYEAQ. The CDR3 DNA is TGTGCCAGCAGCTCCTCCGGGACCTTTTCCTACGAGCAGTACTTC. Translated, it gives CASSSSGTFSYEQYF.

The CDR3 sequence is CAIGGRDTQYF. The CDR3 coding sequence is TGTGCCATCGGGGGTAGAGATACGCAGTATTTT. The gene calls are TRBV10-3 and TRBJ2-3; TRBD1 or TRBD2 may be the D gene (5 bases each). V lost 8 bases and J 5 bases, leaving 8 bases between the germline ends. This CDR3 region has 11 residues. Per germline, CDR1 ENHRY and CDR2 SYGVKD.

This clone turned up a few times. The rearrangement uses TRBV5-1 and TRBJ1-5; D remains unclear. This CDR3 is built from 13 residues. The V end lost 0 bases, the J end lost 5 bases, and 6 bases lay between the germline ends. CDR1 and CDR2 from the germline V gene are SGHRS and YFSETQ. CDR3: CASSLGPDQPQHF. For the CDR3, the DNA is TGCGCCAGCAGCTTGGGTCCGGATCAGCCCCAGCATTTT.

The chain links TRBV19 to TRBJ1-1, with D maybe TRBD1 (6 bases). In germline, CDR1 is LNHDA, CDR2 SQIVND (reference sequence). The CDR3 is made up of 16 amino acids. Trimming stripped 4 bases from V and 6 bases from J, with 21 bases between. Here the CDR3 reads CASSSQGMANSPEAFF. CDR3 nucleotide sequence: TGTGCCAGTAGTAGTCAGGGGATGGCTAATAGCCCTGAAGCTTTCTTT. The whole variable domain, remainder taken from reference TRBV19 and TRBJ1-1, is DGGITQSPKYLFRKEGQNVTLSCEQNLNHDAMYWYRQDPGQGLRLIYYSQIVNDFQKGDIAEGYSVSREKKESFPLTVTSAQKNPTAFYLCASSSQGMANSPEAFFGQGTRLTVV.

V gene TRBV27 combines with J gene TRBJ2-7; D perhaps matches TRBD1 (5 bases). Trimming pared 8 bases from V and 0 bases from J, leaving 11 bases between. The CDR3 sequence is 13 residues long. Per the germline V gene, CDR1 is MNHEY and CDR2 is SMNVEV (reference sequence). The CDR3 nucleotides read TGTGCCAGCCTTAAGACAGACTCCTACGAGCAGTACTTC. Amino acids: CASLKTDSYEQYF.

This chain connects TRBV25-1 to TRBJ2-1, with a tentative D call TRBD1 (6 bases). Germline CDR1 is MGHDK and CDR2 is SYGVNS. The V end was cut by 3 bases, the J end by 9 bases, with 24 bases between. CDR3 size: 17 residues. CDR3 DNA sequence: TGTGCCAGCAGTGACTCTCGGGACATCGGAGCCTTGTTTGAGCAGTTCTTC. This translates into CASSDSRDIGALFEQFF.

The V call is TRBV7-8, the J call TRBJ2-5; maybe TRBD1 (6 bases). CDR1 and CDR2 (germline): SGHVS, FQNEAQ. This CDR3 spans 16 amino acids. V was cut by 4 bases and J by 5 bases, with 20 bases left in between. The CDR3 sequence: CASSSNRDWAGETQYF. In DNA form, the CDR3 reads TGTGCCAGCAGCTCGAACAGGGATTGGGCCGGGGAGACCCAGTACTTC. Drawing the rest from reference TRBV7-8 and TRBJ2-5, the complete variable domain is GAGVSQSPRYKVAKRGQDVALRCDPISGHVSLFWYQQALGQGPEFLTYFQNEAQLDKSGLPSDRFFAERPEGSVSTLKIQRTQQEDSAVYLCASSSNRDWAGETQYFGPGTRLLVL.

The rearrangement uses TRBV13 and TRBJ2-1; 8 bases align to TRBD2. J was trimmed by 8 bases and V by 1 base; bases with no gene match: 13. Germline CDR1 reads PRHDT; CDR2 reads FYEKMQ (reference sequence). The CDR3 loop spans 17 amino acids. CDR3 sequence (DNA): TGTGCCAGCAGCTTAGTTGGAAGGACTAGCTTCAGGGATGAGCAGTTCTTC. Its translation: CASSLVGRTSFRDEQFF.

This clone has just a few counts. This rearrangement joins TRBV18 to TRBJ1-2; D ambiguous. The ends were cut back, 1 base at V and 8 bases at J, with 11 bases in the middle. This CDR3 is 13 amino acids long. Germline V lookup: CDR1 KGHSH, CDR2 LQKENI. The CDR3 nucleotides read TGTGCCAGCTCACCACTCCCAGAGATAGGCTACACCTTC. It codes for CASSPLPEIGYTF. The full variable domain, in which reference TRBV18 and TRBJ1-2 provide the parts outside the CDR3, is NAGVMQNPRHLVRRRGQEARLRCSPMKGHSHVYWYRQLPEEGLKFMVYLQKENIIDESGMPKERFSAEFPKEGPSILRIQQVVRGDSAAYFCASSPLPEIGYTFGSGTRLTVV.

This clone appeared once. This sequence joins TRBV28 and TRBJ1-2, with TRBD1 identical over 7 bases. The germline CDR1 and CDR2 sequences are MDHEN and SYDVKM. V shed 4 bases, J shed 7 bases, and the junction held 6 bases outside the gene matches. The CDR3 spans 13 residues. CDR3 bases: TGTGCCAGCAGTTGGGGACAGCTCTCTGGCTACACCTTC. Residues: CASSWGQLSGYTF.